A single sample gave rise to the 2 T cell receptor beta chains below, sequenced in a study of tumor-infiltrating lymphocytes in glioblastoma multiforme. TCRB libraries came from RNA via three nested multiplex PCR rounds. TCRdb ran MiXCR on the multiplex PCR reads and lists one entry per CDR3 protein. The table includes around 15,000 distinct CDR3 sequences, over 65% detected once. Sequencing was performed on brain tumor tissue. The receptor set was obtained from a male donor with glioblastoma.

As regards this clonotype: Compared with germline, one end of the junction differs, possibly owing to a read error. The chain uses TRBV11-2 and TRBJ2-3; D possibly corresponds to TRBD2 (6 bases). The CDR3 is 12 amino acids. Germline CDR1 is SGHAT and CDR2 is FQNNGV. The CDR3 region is CASSLGEDTRYF. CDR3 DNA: TGTGCCAGCAGCTTGGGGGAGGATACGCGGTATTTT.

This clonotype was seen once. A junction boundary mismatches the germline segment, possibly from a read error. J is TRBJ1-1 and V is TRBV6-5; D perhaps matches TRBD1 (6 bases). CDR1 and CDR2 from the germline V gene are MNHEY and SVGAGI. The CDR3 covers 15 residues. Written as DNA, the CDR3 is TGTGCCAGCAGTTACTCCGGACAGTTTACCATTGAGGCTTTCTTC. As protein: CASSYSGQFTIEAFF.